This entry lists 20 T cell receptor beta chains sequenced from one sample in a study of post-analysis software for immune sequencing data. General observations from the study: Five TRBV segments (TRBV5-6, TRBV5-1 and TRBV20-1 among them) occurred more frequently in patients than in controls.

TCR beta cDNA libraries included unique molecular identifiers. A single record per CDR3 protein comes from TCRdb applying MiXCR to the PCR reads. The data contain roughly 620,000 distinct CDR3 sequences, around 44% of them singletons. For these receptors, no antigen is known. The sequenced sample was blood. The receptor source for this set is a girl aged 10-17 years with multiple sclerosis.

A few counts support this clonotype. CDR3 nucleotides: TGTGCCAGCAGCCACTCAGAGGGGACCCAGTACTTC. Protein product: CASSHSEGTQYF. V usage is TRBV3-1 and J usage is TRBJ2-5, with D possibly matching TRBD2 (5 bases). Germline CDR1 is LGHDT and CDR2 is YNNKEL (reference sequence). Trimming removed 3 bases at V and 7 bases at J, with 9 bases between. CDR3 size: 12 residues.

V and J are TRBV27 and TRBJ2-1; 9 bases are a match to TRBD1. The length of the CDR3 is 14 residues. Losses at the gene ends were 0 bases for V and 6 bases for J; bases not matched to a gene: 0. Germline V gene lookup returns CDR1 MNHEY and CDR2 SMNVEV (reference sequence). The CDR3: CASSLSTGGNEQFF. Written as DNA, the CDR3 is TGTGCCAGCAGTTTATCGACAGGGGGCAATGAGCAGTTCTTC.

The table lists this clonotype with a few counts. The chain couples TRBV6-5 to TRBJ2-1; TRBD2 is a possible D gene (6 bases). V shed 2 bases and J shed 0 bases, with 8 bases lying between them. Germline assignment: CDR1 MNHEY and CDR2 SVGAGI. This CDR3 comprises 15 residues. The CDR3 loop reads CASSYAGHSYNEQFF. CDR3 coding DNA: TGTGCCAGCAGTTACGCGGGGCACTCCTACAATGAGCAGTTCTTC.

The chain uses TRBV20-1 and TRBJ2-4; TRBD1 might be the D (5 bases). CDR1 is DFQATT and CDR2 is SNEGSKA in the germline V gene (reference sequence). The germline V and J ends were trimmed by 3 bases and 3 bases, with 9 bases remaining between them. The CDR3 has 13 amino acids. The CDR3 region is CSARVQGKNIQYF. CDR3 bases: TGCAGTGCTAGGGTGCAGGGCAAAAACATTCAGTACTTC.

Only a few counts were recorded for this clonotype. V and J are TRBV12-3 or TRBV12-4 and TRBJ2-7; D is perhaps TRBD1 (5 bases). V lost 1 base and J 5 bases, leaving 12 bases between the germline ends. CDR3 length: 14 residues. The CDR3: CASSLVPGINEQYF. DNA for the CDR3: TGTGCCAGCAGTTTAGTTCCAGGGATCAACGAGCAGTACTTC.

This clonotype was observed a few times. The V call is TRBV3-1, the J call TRBJ1-1; no reliable D call. Per the germline V gene, CDR1 is LGHDT and CDR2 is YNNKEL (reference sequence). V was trimmed by 3 bases and J by 3 bases, leaving 8 bases between them. This CDR3 spans 13 amino acids. The CDR3 reads CASSQVADTEAFF. The DNA of the CDR3 is TGTGCCAGCAGCCAGGTTGCGGACACTGAAGCTTTCTTT.

Many counts were recorded for this clonotype. The rearrangement joins TRBV12-3 or TRBV12-4 to TRBJ1-2; a weak D match, TRBD1 (6 bases). V shed 4 bases and J shed 0 bases, with 6 bases lying between them. This CDR3 is built from 13 residues. The CDR3 DNA reads as TGTGCCAGCAGTTACAGGGCTAACTATGGCTACACCTTC. Amino acids: CASSYRANYGYTF.

With regard to this clonotype: The junction departs from the called germline gene at one end, perhaps through a read error. The chain combines TRBV12-3 or TRBV12-4 with TRBJ1-2; TRBD1 matches 7 bases. This CDR3 is built from 13 residues. In DNA form, the CDR3 reads TGTGTCAGCAGTTTGGAGGGGGCAGATGGCTACACCTTC. This translates into CVSSLEGADGYTF.

The chain has TRBV6-1 and TRBJ1-2, with D unclear. With 1 base removed from V and 0 bases from J, the gap between germline ends came to 15 bases. The germline gives CDR1 MNHNS, CDR2 SASEGT. This CDR3 is built from 17 residues. The CDR3 DNA follows: TGTGCCAGCAGTGAAGACCCAGGAGGGCGATCTAACTATGGCTACACCTTC. Its translation: CASSEDPGGRSNYGYTF.

This clonotype was counted between two and nine times. The chain employs TRBV9 and TRBJ2-1; weak D call: TRBD2 (7 bases). Germline V gives CDR1 SGDLS, CDR2 YYNGEE. Trimming pared 5 bases from V and 10 bases from J, leaving 25 bases between. This CDR3 contains 16 residues. In DNA form, the CDR3 reads TGTGCCAGCAGTCTCGTGGGGGGGGCTCTAAGGTTGGAGCAGTTCTTC. This codes for CASSLVGGALRLEQFF. The variable domain in full, completed from reference TRBV9 and TRBJ2-1, reads DSGVTQTPKHLITATGQRVTLRCSPRSGDLSVYWYQQSLDQGLQFLIQYYNGEERAKGNILERFSAQQFPDLHSELNLSSLELGDSALYFCASSLVGGALRLEQFFGPGTRLTVL.

CDR3 in DNA: TGCGCCAGCAGCCAAGTTCGGGAAAGAGCCCAGTACTTC. Encoded protein: CASSQVRERAQYF. This chain connects TRBV4-1 to TRBJ2-5; weak D call: TRBD2 (5 bases). Looked up from germline, CDR1 is MGHRA and CDR2 is YSYEKL. V lost 1 base, J lost 9 bases, and 12 bases lay in between. This CDR3 is built from 13 residues.

This clonotype was seen many times. The chain couples TRBV2 to TRBJ2-7, with 12 bases matching TRBD2. The V and J ends lost 6 bases and 4 bases, in that order; junction bases with no gene match: 4. The V gene's germline CDR1 is SNHLY and CDR2 FYNNEI. The CDR3 is 14 residues long. The CDR3 spells CASRSSGGEYEQYF. CDR3 nucleotide sequence: TGTGCCAGCAGATCTAGCGGGGGGGAATACGAGCAGTACTTC.

This sequence joins TRBV6-5 and TRBJ2-3; D remains ambiguous. This CDR3 spans 13 amino acids. CDR1 and CDR2 from the germline V gene are MNHEY and SVGAGI. Trimming stripped 0 bases from V and 7 bases from J, with 8 bases between. The CDR3 is CASSYSSTNTQYF. The CDR3 coding sequence is TGTGCCAGCAGTTACTCGAGCACGAATACGCAGTATTTT.

The chain couples TRBV6-2 or TRBV6-3 to TRBJ2-4, with 9 bases matching TRBD1. The better agreement between TRBJ2-7 and the DNA end casts doubt on the J call. This CDR3 spans 14 amino acids. CDR1 and CDR2 (germline): MNHEY, SVGEGT. CDR3 amino acids: CASSAGTGITEQYF. CDR3 bases: TGTGCCAGCAGCGCCGGGACAGGGATAACCGAGCAGTACTTC.

This clonotype was recorded at least ten times. In DNA form, the CDR3 reads TGTGCCAGCAGTTCGACCTCTGGGGCCAACGTCCTGACTTTC. It is translated as CASSSTSGANVLTF. The chain recombines TRBV12-3 or TRBV12-4 with TRBJ2-6, with D hard to call. The CDR3 contains 14 residues. V was pared by 4 bases and J by 0 bases, with 4 bases between.

The CDR3: CASSTQLAGGSSQETQYF. CDR3 coding DNA: TGTGCCAGCAGCACCCAACTAGCGGGGGGCTCCTCCCAAGAGACCCAGTACTTC. This chain connects TRBV7-2 to TRBJ2-5; 12 bases match TRBD2. The CDR3 runs to 18 residues. Trimming cost V 5 bases and J 1 base; bases outside gene matches: 11. The germline CDR1 and CDR2 sequences are SGHTA and FQGNSA.

The rearrangement links TRBV4-1 to TRBJ1-4; D perhaps matches TRBD1 (5 bases). Trimming left V 6 bases short and J 0 bases short, with 17 bases between. Germline V lookup: CDR1 MGHRA, CDR2 YSYEKL. This CDR3 is built from 17 residues. CDR3 loop: CASRVRGHDATNEKLFF. DNA of the CDR3: TGCGCCAGCAGGGTCCGTGGACACGATGCAACTAATGAAAAACTGTTTTTT.

This clonotype appeared a few times. The CDR3, as DNA: TGTGCCAGCAGCGTATTTGAGGGGAACTATGGCTACACCTTC. Amino acids: CASSVFEGNYGYTF. The V call is TRBV9, the J call TRBJ1-2, with D possibly TRBD1 on 5 matching bases. Germline V gene data show CDR1 as SGDLS and CDR2 as YYNGEE. This CDR3 spans 14 amino acids. V was clipped by 1 base and J by 2 bases, with 9 bases between them.

The chain links TRBV12-3 or TRBV12-4 to TRBJ2-5; 10 bases match TRBD2. J lost 0 bases, V lost 3 bases, and 7 bases had no gene match. This CDR3 is built from 17 residues. The CDR3: CASSFLAGVQYQETQYF. The CDR3 bases are TGTGCCAGCAGTTTTCTAGCGGGGGTACAGTACCAAGAGACCCAGTACTTC.

The chain couples TRBV20-1 to TRBJ2-1; D possibly corresponds to TRBD2 (5 bases). Trimming pared 0 bases from V and 10 bases from J, leaving 7 bases between. The CDR3 spans 11 residues. Germline CDR1 reads DFQATT; CDR2 reads SNEGSKA (reference sequence). CDR3 DNA: TGCAGTGCTAGAGATCGGGAAGAGCAGTTCTTC. Residues: CSARDREEQFF.